This record looks at one T cell receptor (beta chain) sequence and its context. Its antigen remains unidentified. This sample was taken from a study of T cell clonotyping in hematopoietic cell transplantation. Sequencing was performed with immunoSEQ multiplex PCR; in TCRdb, only in-frame clones are kept and a portion is missing. The sample yields 9,500 to 15,000 clones, 85% to 90% seen once. From germline, CDR1 is LNHDA and CDR2 SQIVND (reference sequence). Deletions cut 7 bases from V and 5 bases from J, with 18 bases between. CDR3 length: 15 amino acids. Study conclusions and caveats: At the given depth, recipient repertoires were over 97% de novo clonotypes. No sorting was done, leaving CD4 and CD8 contributions mixed. After transplant, recipient diversity fell while pathologically expanded clonotypes grew through day 180. Broader posttransplant TCR repertoire diversity was predicted by graft donor and pretransplant recipient Inverse Simpson Index values.

The sequence derives from a human donor who either received an allogeneic hematopoietic cell transplant for a myeloid malignancy or was a related donor (not recorded which). Some clones in this sample may be carry-over from other donors' samples. The sample comprised peripheral blood mononuclear cells. This sequence joins TRBV19 and TRBJ1-5, with a weak D call TRBD1 (6 bases). Written as DNA, the CDR3 is TGTGCCAGTAAGGAGGAAGGGACACTTCATCAGCCCCAGCATTTT. Translating it yields CASKEEGTLHQPQHF.